The following is a T cell receptor (beta chain) sequence with its context. The data derive from a study of blood T cell repertoires in COVID-19. Study information: COVID-19 samples, acute and convalescent, were from the United States, Italy and Spain.

Libraries were prepared by immunoSEQ multiplex PCR; TCRdb keeps only in-frame clonotypes and omits some of them. The table includes some 250,000 clones, roughly 86% detected once. V lost 2 bases, J lost 4 bases, and 6 bases stayed unmatched. This CDR3 is 16 amino acids long. From germline, CDR1 is MNHEY and CDR2 SVGAGI. This TCR was recovered from a woman aged 25 to 39 who had recovered from COVID-19. The chain carries TRBV6-5 and TRBJ2-1; 9 nucleotides align to TRBD2. Sequenced input: peripheral blood. The DNA of the CDR3 is TGTGCCAGCAGTTACCTCCGGGCGGGGGGGTACAATGAGCAGTTCTTC. Translated, it gives CASSYLRAGGYNEQFF.